The T cell receptor (beta chain) under discussion was sequenced for a study of shared clonotypes between healthy human individuals (dated by TCRdb to the early 2020s). Context from the whole study: A couple of women and a few men aged 18 to 49 years were included in the cohort. For each donor, CD4 naive and CD4 memory were each given three plates, CD8 naive was given two plates, and CD8 memory was given one plate. To estimate repertoire size and how much clonotypes are shared between individuals, the study performed deep sequencing of blood TCR repertoires from a few healthy adults. To increase sequencing depth and limit assay-specific biases, TCR repertoire library preparation and sequencing were carried out by different laboratories using diverse techniques. Per donor, leukapheresis produced somewhere between about 0.94 and 9 billion PBMCs.

Points the paper makes about the study in general: Across four donors, roughly 5.1% of naive CD4, roughly 3.5% of naive CD8, about 2% of memory CD4, and under 0.45% of memory CD8 clonotypes were shared. Rarefaction of sorted-subset datasets indicated incomplete sequencing despite the large sequencing depth. Pairwise subsampling indicated that sequencing depth was expected to affect the degree of clonotype sharing among donors. Estimated clonotype richness was generally larger for naive than for memory subsets. Sampling was limited to blood, and TCR repertoires in tissue likely differ from TCR repertoires in blood. Compared with non-shared clonotypes, clonotypes shared by all four sorted-subset donors had higher generation probabilities. The small number of donors limited the genetic and exposure-history diversity represented.

Using the deep immunoSEQ assay, multiplex PCR amplified TCR CDR3 regions from genomic DNA. Extracted genomic DNA from each cell subset was distributed evenly across all wells of several immunoSEQ 96-well plates, and each plate was treated as a replicate. Each replicate PCR for sorted subsets received about 220 ng genomic DNA, equal to about 30,000 T cell genomes. Purified libraries were measured with a Qubit 3.0 fluorometer, size-checked on a Bioanalyzer 2100, and measured again with the KAPA Library Quantification kit. A separate single-read 150-cycle Illumina NextSeq 550 flow cell was used to sequence each immunoSEQ 96-well plate. The authors' analysis ran thus. Because the immunoSEQ output included only junctional sequences and no quality scores, the filtering could not be the same as the filtering used for full-length reads. Sequences were annotated with PyIR, a Python wrapper for IgBLAST v1.9, and V/J genes and CDR3 were assigned using IMGT germline references. Reads with weak V/J assignments (E-value above 1e-6), missing CDR3, stop codons, out-of-frame junctions, or ambiguous translated residues were removed. A V3J clonotype was defined by an identical inferred V gene, J gene, and CDR3 amino acid sequence. To compute the percentage overlap between repertoires, the number of shared unique clonotypes was divided by the size of the smaller repertoire. Three approaches were used to assess repertoire richness: RTK rarefaction, the Chao1 estimator, and Recon v2.1 estimates of unobserved clonotypes. Generation probabilities for all TCRbeta clonotypes obtained by the gDNA method from several donors were computed using OLGA. TCRdb obtained this table from immuneACCESS and retained in-frame rearrangements with V and J assigned. These tables miss some clones; where compared with another copy, unresolved V genes account for less than half of the shortfall, and the remainder is unexplained. V, J and clone size are those of that table, while D and trimming were read from the DNA. In all, the sample holds 2,500,000 or so clones, and roughly 92% of those were seen once. The ten largest clones represent 0.37% of the sample.

On this clone: It has no known antigen specificity. Base qualities are not provided; no much larger clone lies one nucleotide away.

Healthy HIV-negative adults with no recently reported acute infections or vaccinations were included as donors. Every donor was a Caucasian adult residing in Nashville, Tennessee, USA. CD4+ T cells were enriched by magnetic negative selection; naive cells were then positively selected on CD45RA, and the negative fraction formed the memory subset. After blood collection by leukapheresis, PBMCs were isolated using Ficoll-Histopaque density gradient centrifugation and then cryopreserved in the vapor phase of liquid nitrogen. Purity and quantity of every magnetically sorted T cell population were checked by analytical flow cytometry. Genomic DNA was isolated from every sorted fraction and measured by UV absorbance on a Nanodrop 2000c. V is reduced by 4 bases and J by 1 base, leaving a spacing of 8 bases between them. The CDR3 runs 13 residues from the cysteine to the phenylalanine. The retained sequence is limited to the CDR3, 39 bases, with the frame set at the first base. From the germline V gene, CDR1 is SGHTS and CDR2 is YDEGEE.

The V and J segments used are TRBV5-8 and TRBJ1-2, and the D gene may be TRBD1, 5 bases matching. This TCR came from a man younger than 35 in good health. Some clones in this sample may be carry-over from other donors' samples. Sequences were obtained from naive CD4+ T cells from PBMCs. In the paper's terms, the cell subset or site label means: CD45RA+ positively selected. The DNA is as follows: TGTGCCAGCAGCCGTAGGGGTAACTATGGCTACACCTTC. Its protein reads: CASSRRGNYGYTF.